This TCR beta chain is from a study of CD8+CD57+ T cells in acquired aplastic anemia. Profiling of TCR beta VDJ combinations and CDR3 sequences used genomic DNA as template. MiXCR, applied by TCRdb to the reads, yields one record per CDR3 protein. Altogether 100,000 to 150,000 distinct CDR3 sequences are present, under 60% being singletons, with the ten largest covering roughly 28%. V gave up 0 bases and J gave up 5 bases; unmatched junction bases: 14. Per the germline V gene, CDR1 is WSHSY and CDR2 is SAAADI. There are 18 residues in the CDR3. CD8+CD57+ cell expansion, shown by flow cytometry, had occurred in the patients selected for sequencing. There was no therapy given to any patient before the blood sampling took place.

Sequencing was carried out using sorted CD4+, CD8+, or CD8+CD57+ T cells (not recorded which) from PBMCs. The sequence was obtained from a human donor with aplastic anemia. The rearrangement joins TRBV10-2 to TRBJ2-5; TRBD2 matches 8 bases. The CDR3 sequence is CASSESALAGVLVETQYF. The CDR3, as DNA: TGCGCCAGCAGTGAGTCAGCTCTAGCGGGCGTCTTGGTGGAGACCCAGTACTTC.